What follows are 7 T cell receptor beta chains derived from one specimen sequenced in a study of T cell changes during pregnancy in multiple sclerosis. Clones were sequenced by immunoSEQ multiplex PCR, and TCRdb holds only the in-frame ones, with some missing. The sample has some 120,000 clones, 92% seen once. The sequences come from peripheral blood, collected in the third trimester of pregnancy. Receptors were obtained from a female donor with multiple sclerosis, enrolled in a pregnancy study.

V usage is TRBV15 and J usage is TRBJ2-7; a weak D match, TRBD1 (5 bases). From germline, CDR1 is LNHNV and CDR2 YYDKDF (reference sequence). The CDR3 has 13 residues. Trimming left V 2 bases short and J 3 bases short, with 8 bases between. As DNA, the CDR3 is TGTGCCACCAGCAGACCTCAGGGCTACGAGCAGTACTTC. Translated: CATSRPQGYEQYF.

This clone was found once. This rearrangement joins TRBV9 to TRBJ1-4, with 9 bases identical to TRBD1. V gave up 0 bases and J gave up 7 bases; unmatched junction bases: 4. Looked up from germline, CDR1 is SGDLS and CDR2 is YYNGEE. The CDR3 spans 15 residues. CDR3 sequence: CASSVAGTGLEKLFF. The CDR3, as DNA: TGTGCCAGCAGCGTAGCCGGGACAGGGCTTGAAAAACTGTTTTTT.

The CDR3 reads CASSPLSGSPYNEQFF. Written as DNA, the CDR3 is TGTGCCAGCTCACCACTGAGCGGGAGCCCTTATAATGAGCAGTTCTTC. The rearrangement uses TRBV18 and TRBJ2-1; 8 nucleotides align to TRBD2. J was trimmed by 7 bases and V by 1 base; bases with no gene match: 9. Per the germline V gene, CDR1 is KGHSH and CDR2 is LQKENI. This CDR3 comprises 16 residues.

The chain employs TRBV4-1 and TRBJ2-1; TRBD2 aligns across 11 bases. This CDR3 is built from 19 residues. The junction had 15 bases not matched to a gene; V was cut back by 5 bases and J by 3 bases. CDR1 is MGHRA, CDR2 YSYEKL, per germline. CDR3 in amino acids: CASSDNIFSSGGVYNEQFF. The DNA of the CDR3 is TGCGCCAGCAGCGATAACATTTTTAGTAGCGGGGGGGTCTACAATGAGCAGTTCTTC.

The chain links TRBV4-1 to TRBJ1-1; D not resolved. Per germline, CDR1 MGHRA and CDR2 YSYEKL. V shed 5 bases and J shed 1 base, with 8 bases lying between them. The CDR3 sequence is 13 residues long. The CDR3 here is CASSSRGNTEAFF. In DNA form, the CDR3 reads TGCGCCAGCAGCTCGCGAGGGAACACTGAAGCTTTCTTT.

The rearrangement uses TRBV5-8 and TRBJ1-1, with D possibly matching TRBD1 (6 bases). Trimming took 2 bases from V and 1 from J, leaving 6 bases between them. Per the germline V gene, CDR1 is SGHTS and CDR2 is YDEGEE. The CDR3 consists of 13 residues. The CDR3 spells CASSLQGNTEAFF. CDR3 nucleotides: TGTGCCAGCAGCTTACAGGGGAACACTGAAGCTTTCTTT.

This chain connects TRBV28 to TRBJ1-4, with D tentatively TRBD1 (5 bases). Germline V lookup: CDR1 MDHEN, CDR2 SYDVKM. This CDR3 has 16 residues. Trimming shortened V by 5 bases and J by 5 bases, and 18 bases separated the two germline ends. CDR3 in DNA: TGTGCCAGCAGTCCGCCTGGTCGGGGGTTAAATGAAAAACTGTTTTTT. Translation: CASSPPGRGLNEKLFF.